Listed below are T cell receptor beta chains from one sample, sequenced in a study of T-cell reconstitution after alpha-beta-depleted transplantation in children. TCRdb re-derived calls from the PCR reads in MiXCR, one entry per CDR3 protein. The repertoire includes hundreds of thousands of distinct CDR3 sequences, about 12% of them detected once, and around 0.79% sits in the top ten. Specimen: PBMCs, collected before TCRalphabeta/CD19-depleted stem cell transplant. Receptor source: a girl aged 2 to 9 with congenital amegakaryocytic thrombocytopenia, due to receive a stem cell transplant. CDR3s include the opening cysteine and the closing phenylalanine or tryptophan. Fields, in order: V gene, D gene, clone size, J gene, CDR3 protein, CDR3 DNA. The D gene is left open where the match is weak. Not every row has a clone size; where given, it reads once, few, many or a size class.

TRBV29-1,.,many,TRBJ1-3,CSAYRGGNTIYF,TGCAGCGCTTATCGGGGTGGAAACACCATATATTTT
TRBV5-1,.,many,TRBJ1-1,CASSRQPATEAFF,TGCGCCAGCAGCCGACAACCTGCCACTGAAGCTTTCTTT
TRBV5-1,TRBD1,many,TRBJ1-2,CASSVRDSYGYTF,TGCGCCAGCAGTGTAAGGGACAGTTATGGCTACACCTTC
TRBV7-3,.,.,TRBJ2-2,CASSLYSAGDGELFF,TGTGCCAGCAGCTTATACAGCGCGGGCGACGGGGAGCTGTTTTTT
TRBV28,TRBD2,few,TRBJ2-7,CASSFIASGSYEQYF,TGTGCCAGCAGTTTTATCGCTAGCGGGAGCTACGAGCAGTACTTC
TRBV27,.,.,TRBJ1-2,CASSFGPKSGYTF,TGTGCCAGCAGTTTTGGACCGAAGTCGGGCTACACCTTC
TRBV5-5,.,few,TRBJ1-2,CASSPTAGRGYTF,TGTGCCAGCAGCCCCACAGCGGGACGCGGCTACACCTTC
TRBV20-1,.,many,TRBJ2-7,CSARVIYEQYF,TGCAGTGCTAGAGTAATTTACGAGCAGTACTTC
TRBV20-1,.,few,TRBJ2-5,CSAEILDSWETQYF,TGCAGTGCTGAAATACTAGATTCGTGGGAGACCCAGTACTTC
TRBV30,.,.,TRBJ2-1,CAWSVRLRYNEQFF,TGTGCCTGGAGTGTTAGACTCCGCTACAATGAGCAGTTCTTC
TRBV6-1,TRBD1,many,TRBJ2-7,CASGYRDSYEQYF,TGTGCCAGCGGGTATCGGGACAGTTACGAGCAGTACTTC